This paragraph reports one T cell receptor beta chain. Method: immunoSEQ multiplex PCR; TCRdb's copy keeps in-frame clones and lacks some. Found here are roughly 100,000 clones, roughly 93% of them singletons; the top ten hold 0.62%. The data originate from a study of siplizumab effects on memory and regulatory T cells. CDR1 is SGHRS and CDR2 is YFSETQ in the germline V gene. CDR3 length: 11 amino acids. The germline V and J ends were trimmed by 5 bases and 6 bases, with 8 bases remaining between them. The clonotype was recovered from a human donor in good health. The chain combines TRBV5-1 with TRBJ1-1, with D perhaps matching TRBD1 (5 bases). Sequenced sample: Tregs sorted from blood. DNA of the CDR3: TGCGCCAGCAGGGGGGTATCTGAAGCTTTCTTT. Amino acid sequence: CASRGVSEAFF.